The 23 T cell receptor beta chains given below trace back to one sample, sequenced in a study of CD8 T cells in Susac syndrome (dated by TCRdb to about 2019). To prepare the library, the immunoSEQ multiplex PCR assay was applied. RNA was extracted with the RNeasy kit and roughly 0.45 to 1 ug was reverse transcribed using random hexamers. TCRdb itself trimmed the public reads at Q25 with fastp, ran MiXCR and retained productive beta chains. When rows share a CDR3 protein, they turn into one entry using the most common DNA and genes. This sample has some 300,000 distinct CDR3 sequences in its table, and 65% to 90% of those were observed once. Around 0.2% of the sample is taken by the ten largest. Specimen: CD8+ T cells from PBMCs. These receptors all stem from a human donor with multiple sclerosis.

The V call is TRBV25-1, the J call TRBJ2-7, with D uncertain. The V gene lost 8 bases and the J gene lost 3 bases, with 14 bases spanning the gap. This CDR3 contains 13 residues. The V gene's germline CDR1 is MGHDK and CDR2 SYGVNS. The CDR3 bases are TGTGCCAGCCGGGCCACAAGAGGCTACGAGCAGTACTTC. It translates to CASRATRGYEQYF.

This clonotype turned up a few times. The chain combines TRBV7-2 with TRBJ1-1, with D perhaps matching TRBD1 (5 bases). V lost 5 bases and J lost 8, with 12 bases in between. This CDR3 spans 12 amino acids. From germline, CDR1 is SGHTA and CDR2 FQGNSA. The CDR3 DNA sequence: TGTGCCAGCAGCCCGGGACTTTCAGAAGCTTTCTTT. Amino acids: CASSPGLSEAFF.

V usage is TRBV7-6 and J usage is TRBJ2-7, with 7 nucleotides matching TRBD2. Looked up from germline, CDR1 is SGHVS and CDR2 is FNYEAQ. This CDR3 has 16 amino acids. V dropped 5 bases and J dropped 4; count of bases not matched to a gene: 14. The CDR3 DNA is TGTGCCAGCAGCCAAGGGCAGCGCGGGAGTAGTTACGAGCAGTACTTC. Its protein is CASSQGQRGSSYEQYF.

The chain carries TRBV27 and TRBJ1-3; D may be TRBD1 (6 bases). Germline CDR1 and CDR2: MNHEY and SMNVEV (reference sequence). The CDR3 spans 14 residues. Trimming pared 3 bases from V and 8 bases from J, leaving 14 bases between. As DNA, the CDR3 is TGTGCCAGCAGTTTGGGACACTCGGGCCACACCATATATTTT. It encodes CASSLGHSGHTIYF.

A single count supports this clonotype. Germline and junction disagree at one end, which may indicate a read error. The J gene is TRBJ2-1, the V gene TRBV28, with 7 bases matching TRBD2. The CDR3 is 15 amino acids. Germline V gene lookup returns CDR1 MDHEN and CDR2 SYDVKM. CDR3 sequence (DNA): TGTGCCAGCAGGCCCAGCGGGAACTCCTACAATAAGCAGTTCTTC. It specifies CASRPSGNSYNKQFF.

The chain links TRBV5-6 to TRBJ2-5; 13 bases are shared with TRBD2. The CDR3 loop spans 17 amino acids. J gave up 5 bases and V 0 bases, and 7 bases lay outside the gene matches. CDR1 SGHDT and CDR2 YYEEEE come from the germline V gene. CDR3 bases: TGTGCCAGCAGCTTGGATCCGGGACTAGCGGGAATGGAGACCCAGTACTTC. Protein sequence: CASSLDPGLAGMETQYF.

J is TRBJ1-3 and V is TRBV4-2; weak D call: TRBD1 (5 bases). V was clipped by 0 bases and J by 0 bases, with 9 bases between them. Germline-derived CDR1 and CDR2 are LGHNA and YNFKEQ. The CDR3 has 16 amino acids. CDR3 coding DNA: TGTGCCAGCAGCCAAGACGACAGATCCTCTGGAAACACCATATATTTT. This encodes CASSQDDRSSGNTIYF.

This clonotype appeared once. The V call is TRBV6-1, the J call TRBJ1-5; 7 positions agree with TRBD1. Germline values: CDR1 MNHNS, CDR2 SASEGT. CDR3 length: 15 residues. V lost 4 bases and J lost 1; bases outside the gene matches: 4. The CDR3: CASSGTRGSNQPQHF. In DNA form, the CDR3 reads TGTGCCAGCAGTGGGACCAGGGGGAGCAATCAGCCCCAGCATTTT.

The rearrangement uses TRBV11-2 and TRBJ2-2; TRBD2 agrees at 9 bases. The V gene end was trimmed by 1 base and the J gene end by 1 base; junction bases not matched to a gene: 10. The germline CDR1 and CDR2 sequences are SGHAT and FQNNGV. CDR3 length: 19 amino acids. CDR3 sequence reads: CASSLGYLAGTLNTGELFF. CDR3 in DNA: TGTGCCAGCAGCTTAGGTTATCTAGCGGGAACCCTGAACACCGGGGAGCTGTTTTTT.

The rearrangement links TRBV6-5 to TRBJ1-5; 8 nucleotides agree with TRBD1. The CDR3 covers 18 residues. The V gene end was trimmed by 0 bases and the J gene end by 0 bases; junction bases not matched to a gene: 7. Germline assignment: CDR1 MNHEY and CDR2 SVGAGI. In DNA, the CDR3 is TGTGCCAGCAGTTACTCGTCGGGACAGGCGGTTAGCAATCAGCCCCAGCATTTT. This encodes CASSYSSGQAVSNQPQHF.

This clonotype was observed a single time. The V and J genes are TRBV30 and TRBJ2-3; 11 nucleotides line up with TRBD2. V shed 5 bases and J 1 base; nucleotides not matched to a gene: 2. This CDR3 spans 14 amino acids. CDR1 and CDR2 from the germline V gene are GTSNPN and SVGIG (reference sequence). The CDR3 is CAWGSGRGTDTQYF. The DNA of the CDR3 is TGTGCCTGGGGTAGCGGGAGGGGCACAGATACGCAGTATTTT.

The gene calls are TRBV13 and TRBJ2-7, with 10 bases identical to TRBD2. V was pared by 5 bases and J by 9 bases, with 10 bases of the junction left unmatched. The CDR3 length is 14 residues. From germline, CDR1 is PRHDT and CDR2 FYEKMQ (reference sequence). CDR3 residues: CASSQREGQDRQYF. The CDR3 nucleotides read TGTGCCAGCAGCCAGCGGGAGGGCCAGGACCGGCAGTACTTC. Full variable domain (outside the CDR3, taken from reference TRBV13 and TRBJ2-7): AAGVIQSPRHLIKEKRETATLKCYPIPRHDTVYWYQQGPGQDPQFLISFYEKMQSDKGSIPDRFSAQQFSDYHSELNMSSLELGDSALYFCASSQREGQDRQYFGPGTRLTVT.

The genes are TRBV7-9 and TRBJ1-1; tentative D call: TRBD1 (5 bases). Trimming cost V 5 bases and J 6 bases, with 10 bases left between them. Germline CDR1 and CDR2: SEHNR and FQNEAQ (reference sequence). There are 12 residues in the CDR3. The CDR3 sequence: CASSTDIPEAFF. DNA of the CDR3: TGTGCCAGCAGCACGGACATCCCTGAAGCTTTCTTT. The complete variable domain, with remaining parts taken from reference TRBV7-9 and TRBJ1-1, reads DTGVSQNPRHKITKRGQNVTFRCDPISEHNRLYWYRQTLGQGPEFLTYFQNEAQLEKSRLLSDRFSAERPKGSFSTLEIQRTEQGDSAMYLCASSTDIPEAFFGQGTRLTVV.

The CDR3 sequence is CASMREDSYEQYF. CDR3 bases: TGCGCCAGCATGAGGGAGGACTCGTACGAGCAGTACTTC. V and J are TRBV10-1 and TRBJ2-7, with D possibly being TRBD2 (6 bases). Per the germline V gene, CDR1 is WNHNN and CDR2 is SYGVQD (reference sequence). Trimming took 7 bases from V and 4 from J, leaving 14 bases between them. The CDR3 is 13 amino acids.

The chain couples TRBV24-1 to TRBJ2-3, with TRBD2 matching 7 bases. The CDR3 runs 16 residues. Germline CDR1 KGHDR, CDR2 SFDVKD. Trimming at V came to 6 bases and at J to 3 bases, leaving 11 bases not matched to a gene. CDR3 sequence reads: CATSQASGVYTDTQYF. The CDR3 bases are TGTGCCACCAGTCAAGCGAGCGGGGTTTATACAGATACGCAGTATTTT.

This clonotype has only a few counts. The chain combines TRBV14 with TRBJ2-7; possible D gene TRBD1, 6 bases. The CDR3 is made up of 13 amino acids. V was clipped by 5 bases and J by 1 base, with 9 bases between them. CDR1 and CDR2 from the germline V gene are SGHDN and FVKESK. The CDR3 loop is CASSNRASYEQYF. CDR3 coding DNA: TGTGCCAGCAGCAACAGGGCTTCCTACGAGCAGTACTTC.

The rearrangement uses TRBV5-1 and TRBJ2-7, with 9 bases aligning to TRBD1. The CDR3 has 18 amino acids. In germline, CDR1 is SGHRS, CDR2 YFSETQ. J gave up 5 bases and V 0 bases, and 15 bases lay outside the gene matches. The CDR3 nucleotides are TGCGCCAGCAGCTTGGCCGGGACAGGGAGATTGGACAGAGACGAGCAGTACTTC. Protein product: CASSLAGTGRLDRDEQYF.

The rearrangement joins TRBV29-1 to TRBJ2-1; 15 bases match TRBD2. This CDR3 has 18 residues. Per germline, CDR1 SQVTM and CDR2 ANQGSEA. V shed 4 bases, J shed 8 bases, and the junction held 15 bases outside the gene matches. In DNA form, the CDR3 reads TGCAGCGTTGGGGCATGGACTAGCGGGAGGGTGGGTACGTATGAGCAGTTCTTC. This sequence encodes CSVGAWTSGRVGTYEQFF.

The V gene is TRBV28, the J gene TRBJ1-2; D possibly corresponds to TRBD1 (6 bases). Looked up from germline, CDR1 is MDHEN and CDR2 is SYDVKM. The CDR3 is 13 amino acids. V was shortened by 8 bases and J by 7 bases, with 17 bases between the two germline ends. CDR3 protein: CASVGAQWRGYTF. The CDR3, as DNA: TGTGCCAGCGTGGGGGCCCAATGGCGTGGCTACACCTTC.

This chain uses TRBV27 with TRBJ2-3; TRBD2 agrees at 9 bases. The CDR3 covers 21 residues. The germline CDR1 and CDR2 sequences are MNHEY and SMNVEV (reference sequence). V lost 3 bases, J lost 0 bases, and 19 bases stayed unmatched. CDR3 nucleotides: TGTGCCAGCAGTTTTCACTTCCCCGGACTAGCGTCGGGGGAAAGCACAGATACGCAGTATTTT. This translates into CASSFHFPGLASGESTDTQYF.

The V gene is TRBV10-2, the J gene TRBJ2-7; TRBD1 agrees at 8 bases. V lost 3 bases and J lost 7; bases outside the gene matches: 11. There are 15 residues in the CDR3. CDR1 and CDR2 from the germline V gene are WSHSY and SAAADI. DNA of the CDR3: TGCGCCAGCAGTGACGCGATAATCAGGGGGCAAGAGCAGTACTTC. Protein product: CASSDAIIRGQEQYF.

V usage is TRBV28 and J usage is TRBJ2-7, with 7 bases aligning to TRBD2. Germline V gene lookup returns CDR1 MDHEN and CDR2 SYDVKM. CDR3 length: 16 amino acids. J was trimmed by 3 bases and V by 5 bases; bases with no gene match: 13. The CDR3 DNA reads TGTGCCAGCAGTCCCCGTCGAGCTAGCGGAAGCTACGAGCAGTACTTC. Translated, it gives CASSPRRASGSYEQYF.

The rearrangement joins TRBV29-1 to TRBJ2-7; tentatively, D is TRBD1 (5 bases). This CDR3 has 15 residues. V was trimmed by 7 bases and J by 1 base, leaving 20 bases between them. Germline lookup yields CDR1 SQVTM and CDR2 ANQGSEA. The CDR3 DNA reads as TGCAGCGCGTCCGAATCTCCAGGGTTATCCTACGAGCAGTACTTC. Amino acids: CSASESPGLSYEQYF.